This section outlines one T cell receptor beta chain sequence together with its context. Antigen: not known. The CDR3 end lies 3 residues beyond the end of the read and is filled in from the germline J gene. This table comes from immunoSEQ multiplex PCR, and its TCRdb copy is limited to in-frame clones, with some not included. Reported are approximately 49,000 clones; the ten largest clones contain 0.7% to 0.95%. This sample stems from a study of Tregs in tolerant kidney transplant recipients. Study-wide results and limits: Changing PCR primers prevented nucleotide comparison between some patients' samples.

CD4+CD25+CD127- Tregs, CD4+CD25- non-Tregs, CD4 and CD8 cells were sorted. Germline V gene sequence: CDR1 SGHNT, CDR2 YENEEA. CDR3 length equals 15 residues. This material consisted of CD4+ T cells from blood, taken before the transplant. The receptor's source is a human donor who received a combined kidney and bone marrow transplant. The V gene is TRBV11-3, the J gene TRBJ1-1; 7 bases map to TRBD1. The CDR3 protein is CASRFRQGPNTEAFF. The sequenced part of the CDR3 DNA is TGTGCAAGTCGCTTCCGACAGGGACCGAACACTGAA.